These 28 T cell receptor beta chains were sequenced from one sample in a study of CD39 and CD103 CD8 tumor-infiltrating T cells. Measured with immunoSEQ multiplex PCR; TCRdb has only the in-frame clones, and not every one. The sample has about 730 clones; approximately 50% are singletons. Source material: CD39+ CD103+ CD8+ T cells sorted from the tumor. The subset here: CD103+CD39+ double-positive CD45RA- CD8 T cells. These receptors were taken from a human donor with head and neck squamous cell carcinoma.

This clone was recorded once. The chain is built from TRBV7-2 and TRBJ2-5, with D hard to call. V shed 0 bases and J shed 4 bases, with 3 bases lying between them. The V gene's germline CDR1 is SGHTA and CDR2 FQGNSA. CDR3 length: 12 amino acids. For the CDR3, the DNA is TGTGCCAGCAGCTTAGCGGGAGAGACCCAGTACTTC. Protein product: CASSLAGETQYF.

This clone has only a few counts. V is TRBV27 and J is TRBJ2-3; no firm D call. Germline V gene data show CDR1 as MNHEY and CDR2 as SMNVEV (reference sequence). The CDR3 runs 14 residues. V gave up 7 bases and J gave up 0 bases, with 11 bases separating them. In DNA form, the CDR3 reads TGTGCCAGCAACCTCCTCGGGAGCACAGATACGCAGTATTTT. Protein product: CASNLLGSTDTQYF.

The V and J genes are TRBV4-1 and TRBJ2-6, with 9 bases lining up with TRBD2. The ends lost 1 base at V and 3 bases at J; junction bases unmatched: 7. This CDR3 region has 18 residues. From germline, CDR1 is MGHRA and CDR2 YSYEKL. CDR3: CASSQALAGFVGANVLTF. The CDR3 DNA is TGCGCCAGCAGCCAAGCGCTAGCGGGATTCGTTGGGGCCAACGTCCTGACTTTC.

This clone has only a few counts. The chain links TRBV6-5 to TRBJ1-6; D is undetermined. The CDR3 is made up of 14 amino acids. Germline CDR1 reads MNHEY; CDR2 reads SVGAGI. Trimming left V 6 bases short and J 4 bases short, with 10 bases between. The CDR3 sequence is CASSQDTYNSPLHF. The DNA for the CDR3 is TGTGCCAGCAGCCAGGATACATATAATTCACCCCTCCACTTT.

The V gene is TRBV5-1, the J gene TRBJ2-1; TRBD1 aligns across 7 bases. CDR1 SGHRS and CDR2 YFSETQ come from the germline V gene. This CDR3 spans 15 amino acids. V dropped 3 bases and J dropped 5; count of bases not matched to a gene: 8. The CDR3 nucleotides read TGCGCCAGCAGCTCGCGACAGGGCGTCGACAATGAGCAGTTCTTC. Protein sequence: CASSSRQGVDNEQFF.

This clone rates as medium-sized. The chain employs TRBV5-1 and TRBJ1-1; D might be TRBD1 (6 bases). Trimming took 8 bases from V and 6 from J, leaving 11 bases between them. Looked up from germline, CDR1 is SGHRS and CDR2 is YFSETQ. The CDR3 consists of 11 residues. CDR3 bases: TGCGCCAGTACAGGGTTCGCTGAAGCTTTCTTT. This encodes CASTGFAEAFF. Complete variable domain (other parts from reference TRBV5-1 and TRBJ1-1): KAGVTQTPRYLIKTRGQQVTLSCSPISGHRSVSWYQQTPGQGLQFLFEYFSETQRNKGNFPGRFSGRQFSNSRSEMNVSTLELGDSALYLCASTGFAEAFFGQGTRLTVV.

The chain employs TRBV20-1 and TRBJ2-1; 7 bases are shared with TRBD1. This CDR3 is 11 amino acids long. The trim removed 6 bases at V and 10 bases at J, leaving 6 bases unmatched. From germline, CDR1 is DFQATT and CDR2 SNEGSKA (reference sequence). CDR3 sequence reads: CSAATGYEQFF. The CDR3 region has the DNA TGCAGTGCCGCGACAGGGTACGAGCAGTTCTTC.

The V and J genes are TRBV5-8 and TRBJ2-7; 7 bases map to TRBD1. V was clipped by 0 bases and J by 11 bases; unmatched bases: 2. The CDR3 sequence is 11 residues long. Germline lookup yields CDR1 SGHTS and CDR2 YDEGEE. CDR3 loop: CASSLGQGEYF. For the CDR3, the DNA is TGTGCCAGCAGCTTGGGGCAGGGGGAGTACTTC.

By share of the sample, this clone is large. This chain uses TRBV9 with TRBJ2-7; the D is unclear. The germline V and J ends were trimmed by 0 bases and 3 bases, with 4 bases remaining between them. Germline V lookup: CDR1 SGDLS, CDR2 YYNGEE. The CDR3 is made up of 12 amino acids. The CDR3 nucleotides are TGTGCCAGCAGCGTAGACGACTACGAGCAGTACTTC. This encodes CASSVDDYEQYF.

The chain has TRBV27 and TRBJ2-5; no clear D gene. Germline-derived CDR1 and CDR2 are MNHEY and SMNVEV (reference sequence). The CDR3 is 11 residues long. V was clipped by 8 bases and J by 8 bases, with 12 bases between them. Here the CDR3 reads CASGYLETQYF. The CDR3 bases are TGTGCCAGCGGGTATTTGGAAACCCAGTACTTC.

This clone was seen a handful of times. V is TRBV19 and J is TRBJ1-5; TRBD1 agrees at 9 bases. The germline V gene has CDR1 LNHDA and CDR2 SQIVND (reference sequence). V lost 6 bases and J lost 3; bases outside the gene matches: 12. CDR3 length equals 17 residues. The CDR3 nucleotides read TGTGCCAGTAGGCAAACCCCCGGGACAGGGATCAATCAGCCCCAGCATTTT. Amino acids: CASRQTPGTGINQPQHF.

Relative to its sample, this clone is large. V is TRBV4-3 and J is TRBJ2-7; 11 bases line up with TRBD2. CDR1 and CDR2 (germline): LGHNA, YSLEER. The CDR3 covers 18 residues. The V segment lost 1 base and the J segment 5 bases; nucleotides outside the gene matches: 13. In DNA form, the CDR3 reads TGCGCCAGCAGCCAAGTGTTTTCGGGGCTAGCGGGAGGAAACGAGCAGTACTTC. Its translation: CASSQVFSGLAGGNEQYF.

The chain combines TRBV7-7 with TRBJ1-2, with D unresolved. Germline assignment: CDR1 SSHAT and CDR2 FNYEAQ (reference sequence). The CDR3 spans 11 residues. V lost 4 bases and J 2 bases, leaving 2 bases between the germline ends. The CDR3 bases are TGTGCCAGCAGCTCCAACTATGGCTACACCTTC. Translation gives CASSSNYGYTF.

The rearrangement links TRBV5-4 to TRBJ2-3; 7 bases fit TRBD2. The CDR3 runs 18 residues. Germline V gene lookup returns CDR1 SGHNT and CDR2 YYREEE (reference sequence). The junction had 11 bases not matched to a gene; V was cut back by 0 bases and J by 1 base. CDR3 in DNA: TGTGCCAGCAGCTTGGCCAGCGGGGTAAGATGGGGCACAGATACGCAGTATTTT. This gives the protein CASSLASGVRWGTDTQYF.

This clone is large by share. The chain recombines TRBV27 with TRBJ1-5; TRBD1 agrees at 7 bases. Germline V CDR1 and CDR2: MNHEY, SMNVEV (reference sequence). The CDR3 loop spans 14 amino acids. V was clipped by 6 bases and J by 2 bases; unmatched bases: 4. The CDR3 coding sequence is TGTGCCAGCAGCCAGGGGGGGGGCAATCAGCCCCAGCATTTT. This codes for CASSQGGGNQPQHF.

V and J are TRBV5-4 and TRBJ1-1, with 8 bases that match TRBD1. V shed 4 bases, J shed 1 base, and the junction held 12 bases outside the gene matches. The CDR3 sequence is 17 residues long. CDR1 SGHNT and CDR2 YYREEE come from the germline V gene (reference sequence). The CDR3 DNA sequence: TGTGCCAGCAGCCTGACCTGGACAGGGCCCCGGAACACTGAAGCTTTCTTT. Protein product: CASSLTWTGPRNTEAFF.

A remark on this clone: This specimen includes other DNA sequences encoding the same CDR3. This chain uses TRBV27 with TRBJ1-1; D is possibly TRBD1 (5 bases). V was shortened by 3 bases and J by 1 base, with 9 bases between the two germline ends. The length of the CDR3 is 14 residues. The V gene's germline CDR1 is MNHEY and CDR2 SMNVEV (reference sequence). Here the CDR3 reads CASSLGGGNTEAFF. As DNA, the CDR3 is TGTGCCAGCAGTTTGGGGGGGGGGAACACTGAAGCTTTCTTT.

Within the sample, this clone is large. V is TRBV11-3 and J is TRBJ2-2, with 10 bases aligning to TRBD2. Trimming took 5 bases from V and 3 from J; bases not matched to a gene: 6. The germline V gene has CDR1 SGHNT and CDR2 YENEEA. The CDR3 covers 16 residues. In nucleotides, the CDR3 is TGTGCCAGCAGCCTACCTAGCGGGAGATACACCGGGGAGCTGTTTTTT. Its translation: CASSLPSGRYTGELFF.

This clone has a handful of counts. The chain uses TRBV9 and TRBJ2-2; TRBD1 aligns across 9 bases. The J segment lost 5 bases and the V segment lost 3 bases, leaving 5 bases of the junction unmatched. The CDR3 is made up of 15 amino acids. Per germline, CDR1 SGDLS and CDR2 YYNGEE. This CDR3 is CASSAGTGQTGELFF. CDR3 DNA: TGTGCCAGCAGCGCTGGGACAGGGCAGACCGGGGAGCTGTTTTTT. The whole variable domain, filled in from reference TRBV9 and TRBJ2-2, reads DSGVTQTPKHLITATGQRVTLRCSPRSGDLSVYWYQQSLDQGLQFLIQYYNGEERAKGNILERFSAQQFPDLHSELNLSSLELGDSALYFCASSAGTGQTGELFFGEGSRLTVL.

The chain recombines TRBV5-5 with TRBJ2-2; 7 bases map to TRBD1. V trimming: 1 base; J trimming: 1 base; junction bases outside the gene matches: 7. CDR1 is SGHKS, CDR2 YYEKEE, per germline (reference sequence). The CDR3 is 17 amino acids. In DNA form, the CDR3 reads TGTGCCAGCAGCTTGTTAGGGGGACAGATGAACACCGGGGAGCTGTTTTTT. This codes for CASSLLGGQMNTGELFF.

The chain joins TRBV6-5 to TRBJ2-7; D is undetermined. The CDR3 is made up of 12 amino acids. Germline V lookup: CDR1 MNHEY, CDR2 SVGAGI. Trimming cost V 4 bases and J 0 bases, with 4 bases left between them. For the CDR3, the DNA is TGTGCCAGCAGTTCCGACTCCTACGAGCAGTACTTC. Translation: CASSSDSYEQYF.

The rearrangement links TRBV7-9 to TRBJ2-3; no firm D call. V lost 11 bases, J lost 0 bases, and 21 bases lay in between. Germline lookup yields CDR1 SEHNR and CDR2 FQNEAQ (reference sequence). The CDR3 has 16 residues. The CDR3 nucleotides read TGTGCCGAAGACCGGGCCTTAAAAACTAGCACAGATACGCAGTATTTT. Protein sequence: CAEDRALKTSTDTQYF.

The chain combines TRBV4-3 with TRBJ2-3; 8 nucleotides agree with TRBD2. Germline V lookup: CDR1 LGHNA, CDR2 YSLEER. V gave up 0 bases and J gave up 4 bases; unmatched junction bases: 9. This CDR3 has 17 amino acids. The CDR3 reads CASSQDSGTSGPDTQYF. CDR3 bases: TGCGCCAGCAGCCAAGATTCAGGAACTAGCGGACCAGATACGCAGTATTTT.

This clone turned up a few times. The chain joins TRBV5-1 to TRBJ2-3, with D possibly matching TRBD2 (7 bases). The germline V gene has CDR1 SGHRS and CDR2 YFSETQ. The CDR3 is made up of 14 amino acids. Trimming removed 5 bases from V and 5 bases from J, with 15 bases in between. The CDR3 bases are TGCGCCAGCAGGTTAGGGGGGGCAGGAGATACGCAGTATTTT. Protein: CASRLGGAGDTQYF.

This clone is categorized as medium-sized (0.01 to 0.1%). This chain links TRBV7-3 with TRBJ1-1, with D maybe TRBD1 (5 bases). Germline CDR1 is SGHTA and CDR2 is FQGTGA. This CDR3 spans 12 amino acids. The V and J ends lost 3 bases and 7 bases respectively, with 9 bases between them. CDR3 region: CASSFTGGEAFF. The CDR3 DNA sequence: TGTGCCAGCAGCTTTACGGGGGGTGAAGCTTTCTTT.

The genes are TRBV5-1 and TRBJ2-7; 11 positions agree with TRBD1. With V trimmed by 4 bases and J by 7 bases, 7 bases remained unmatched. Germline CDR1 reads SGHRS; CDR2 reads YFSETQ. The CDR3 extends over 14 amino acids. CDR3 DNA sequence: TGCGCCAGCAGCGATGGACAGGGGGCGGGTGAGCAGTACTTC. This codes for CASSDGQGAGEQYF.

This chain links TRBV7-8 with TRBJ2-4, with 10 nucleotides matching TRBD2. The CDR3 extends over 20 amino acids. Germline CDR1 SGHVS, CDR2 FQNEAQ. V lost 1 base, J lost 1 base, and 13 bases stayed unmatched. The CDR3 nucleotides read TGTGCCAGCAGCTTAGTTGCGGCTAGCGGGAGATTTGGGGCCAAAAACATTCAGTACTTC. Translating it yields CASSLVAASGRFGAKNIQYF.

Only a few counts were recorded for this clone. V and J are TRBV6-5 and TRBJ2-7; possibly TRBD1 for D (5 bases). Germline lookup yields CDR1 MNHEY and CDR2 SVGAGI. Trimming took off 3 bases at V and 3 bases at J, with 6 bases between the two ends. This CDR3 spans 12 amino acids. The CDR3 sequence: CASSYDSYEQYF. In DNA form, the CDR3 reads TGTGCCAGCAGTTATGACAGCTACGAGCAGTACTTC.